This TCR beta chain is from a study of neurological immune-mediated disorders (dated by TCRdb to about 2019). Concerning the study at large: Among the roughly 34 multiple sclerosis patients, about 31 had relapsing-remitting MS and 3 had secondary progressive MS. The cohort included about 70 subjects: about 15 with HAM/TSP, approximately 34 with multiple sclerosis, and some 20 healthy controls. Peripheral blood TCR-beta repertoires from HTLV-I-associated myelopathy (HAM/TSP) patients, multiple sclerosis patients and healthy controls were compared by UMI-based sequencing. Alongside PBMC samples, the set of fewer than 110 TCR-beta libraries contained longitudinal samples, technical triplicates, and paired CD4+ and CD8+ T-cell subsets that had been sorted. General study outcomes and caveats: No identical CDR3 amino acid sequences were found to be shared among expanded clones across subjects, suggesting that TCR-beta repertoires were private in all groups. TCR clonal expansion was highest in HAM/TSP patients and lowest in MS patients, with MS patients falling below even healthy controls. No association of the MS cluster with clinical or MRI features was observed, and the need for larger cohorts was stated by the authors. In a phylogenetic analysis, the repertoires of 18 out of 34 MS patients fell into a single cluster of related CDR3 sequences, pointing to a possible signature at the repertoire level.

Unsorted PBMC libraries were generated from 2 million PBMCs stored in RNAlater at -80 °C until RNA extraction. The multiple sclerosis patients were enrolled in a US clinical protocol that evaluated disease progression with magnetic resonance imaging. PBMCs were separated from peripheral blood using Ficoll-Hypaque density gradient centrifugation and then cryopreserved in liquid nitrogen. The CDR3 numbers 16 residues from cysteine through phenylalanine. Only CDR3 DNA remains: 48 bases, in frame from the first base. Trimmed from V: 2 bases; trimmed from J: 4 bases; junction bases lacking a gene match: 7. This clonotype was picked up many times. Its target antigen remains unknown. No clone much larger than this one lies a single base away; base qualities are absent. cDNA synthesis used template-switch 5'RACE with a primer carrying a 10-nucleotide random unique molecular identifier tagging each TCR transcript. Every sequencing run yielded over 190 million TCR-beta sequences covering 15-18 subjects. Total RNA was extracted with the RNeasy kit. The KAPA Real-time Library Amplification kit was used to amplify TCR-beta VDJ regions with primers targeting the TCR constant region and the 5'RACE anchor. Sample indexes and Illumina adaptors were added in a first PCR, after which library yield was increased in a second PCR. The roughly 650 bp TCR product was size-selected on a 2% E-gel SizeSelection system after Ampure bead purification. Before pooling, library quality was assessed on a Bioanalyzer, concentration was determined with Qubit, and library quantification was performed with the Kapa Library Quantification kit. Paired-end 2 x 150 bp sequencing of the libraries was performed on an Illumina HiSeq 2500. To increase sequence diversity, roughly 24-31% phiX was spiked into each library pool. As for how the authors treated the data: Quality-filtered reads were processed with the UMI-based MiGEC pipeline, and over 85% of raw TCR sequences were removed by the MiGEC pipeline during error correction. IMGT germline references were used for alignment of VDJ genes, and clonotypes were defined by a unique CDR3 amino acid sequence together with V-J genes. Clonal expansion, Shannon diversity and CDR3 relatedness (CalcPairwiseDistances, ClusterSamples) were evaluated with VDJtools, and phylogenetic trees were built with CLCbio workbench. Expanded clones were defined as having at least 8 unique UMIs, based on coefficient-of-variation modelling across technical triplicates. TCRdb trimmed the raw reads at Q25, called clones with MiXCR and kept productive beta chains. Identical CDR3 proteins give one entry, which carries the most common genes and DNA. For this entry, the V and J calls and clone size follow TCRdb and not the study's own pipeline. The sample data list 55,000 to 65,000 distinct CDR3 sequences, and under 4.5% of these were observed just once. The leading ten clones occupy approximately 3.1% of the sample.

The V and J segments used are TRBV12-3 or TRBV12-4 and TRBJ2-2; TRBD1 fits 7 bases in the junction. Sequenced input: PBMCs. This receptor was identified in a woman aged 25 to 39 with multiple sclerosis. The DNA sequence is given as TGTGCCAGCAGTTTATTAAGGGACAGAGGCACCGGGGAGCTGTTTTTT. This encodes CASSLLRDRGTGELFF.